Below, 14 T cell receptor beta chains from the same sample are listed, as sequenced in a study of control samples from healthy donors and cancer patients. Generated by immunoSEQ multiplex PCR, the TCRdb table keeps only in-frame clones and is missing some. The table records roughly 150,000 clones, roughly nine tenths of them present only once. The specimen was blood. These receptors all come from a woman aged 30 to 39 in good health.

CDR3 sequence: CASKGRTSTDTQYF. CDR3 bases: TGTGCCAGCAAGGGGAGAACTAGCACAGATACGCAGTATTTT. The gene calls are TRBV28 and TRBJ2-3; either TRBD1 or TRBD2 may supply D (5 bases each). The CDR3 spans 14 residues. The germline V gene encodes CDR1 MDHEN and CDR2 SYDVKM. V lost 7 bases to trimming and J lost 0 bases, with 11 bases between them.

The CDR3 bases are TGTGCCAGCCTCAGCGGGGCCTCAGAAGCTTTCTTT. Protein sequence: CASLSGASEAFF. The rearrangement joins TRBV27 to TRBJ1-1; possibly TRBD1 for D (5 bases). From germline, CDR1 is MNHEY and CDR2 SMNVEV (reference sequence). The CDR3 runs 12 residues. With 8 bases removed from V and 8 bases from J, the gap between germline ends came to 15 bases.

CDR3 sequence: CASSIYRGTYEQYF. The CDR3 DNA reads TGTGCCAGTAGTATTTACAGGGGGACCTACGAGCAGTACTTC. The chain has TRBV19 and TRBJ2-7; 8 bases align to TRBD1. With 3 bases clipped from V and 2 bases from J, the junction kept 3 bases outside the gene matches. Germline loops: CDR1 LNHDA, CDR2 SQIVND (reference sequence). The CDR3 sequence is 14 residues long.

V gene TRBV20-1 combines with J gene TRBJ2-1; 7 bases line up with TRBD2. The CDR3 totals 11 residues. J was trimmed by 12 bases and V by 2 bases; bases with no gene match: 4. Germline CDR1 is DFQATT and CDR2 is SNEGSKA (reference sequence). CDR3 loop: CSARRAGTQFF. In DNA, the CDR3 is TGCAGTGCTAGAAGAGCGGGGACGCAGTTCTTC.

This sequence joins TRBV24-1 and TRBJ2-7, with 7 bases that match TRBD1. After removal of 4 bases from V and 0 bases from J, the junction contained 5 bases not matched to a gene. This CDR3 region has 15 residues. The germline V gene encodes CDR1 KGHDR and CDR2 SFDVKD. In DNA form, the CDR3 reads TGTGCCACCAGTGACCGTAACAGGGGCTCCTACGAGCAGTACTTC. Translation gives CATSDRNRGSYEQYF.

In its sample, this clone was seen once. The DNA for the CDR3 is TGCGCCAGCAGCACCCAAGCGTCGGATACGCAGTATTTT. It is translated as CASSTQASDTQYF. The gene calls are TRBV5-1 and TRBJ2-3; D unresolved. The CDR3 loop spans 13 amino acids. Germline V gene data show CDR1 as SGHRS and CDR2 as YFSETQ. Deletions cut 4 bases from V and 6 bases from J, with 12 bases between.

This chain joins TRBV25-1 and TRBJ2-3, with a tentative D call TRBD1 (6 bases). The CDR3 totals 14 residues. V shed 3 bases and J shed 1 base, with 8 bases lying between them. Germline CDR1 MGHDK, CDR2 SYGVNS. CDR3 loop: CASSDSGGTDTQYF. The CDR3 bases are TGTGCCAGCAGTGACTCAGGGGGCACAGATACGCAGTATTTT.

This clone was recorded once. V usage is TRBV3-1 (or the pseudogene TRBV3-2) and J usage is TRBJ2-3; 8 nucleotides match TRBD1. Germline lookup yields CDR1 LGHDT and CDR2 YNNKEL (reference sequence). Germline trimming cut 4 bases from V and 4 bases from J; bases unmatched to any gene: 19. The length of the CDR3 is 19 residues. CDR3 in DNA: TGTGCCAGCAGCCCTACCAGGGGGCGCGGGTACTGGAGGGCAGATACGCAGTATTTT. Translated: CASSPTRGRGYWRADTQYF.

The genes are TRBV27 and TRBJ2-2; no reliable D call. Trimming left V 5 bases short and J 4 bases short, with 17 bases between. CDR3 length equals 16 residues. The germline gives CDR1 MNHEY, CDR2 SMNVEV (reference sequence). CDR3 sequence (DNA): TGTGCCAGCAGTCGGCGTCCTCCCCCGGTCACCGGGGAGCTGTTTTTT. Its protein is CASSRRPPPVTGELFF.

The chain couples TRBV6-4 to TRBJ2-3; TRBD2 is a possible D gene (5 bases). The CDR3 extends over 14 amino acids. Germline V gene sequence: CDR1 MRHNA, CDR2 SNTAGT. V lost 3 bases and J lost 6, with 13 bases in between. CDR3 bases: TGTGCCAGCAGTGAGGCCAGCGGTGCGGATACGCAGTATTTT. This encodes CASSEASGADTQYF.

The V call is TRBV28, the J call TRBJ1-5, with D unclear. In germline, CDR1 is MDHEN, CDR2 SYDVKM. Trimming took off 6 bases at V and 5 bases at J, with 11 bases between the two ends. The CDR3 totals 13 residues. CDR3 nucleotide sequence: TGTGCCAGCAGCACAGCCGGGTATCAGCCCCAGCATTTT. Protein product: CASSTAGYQPQHF. Based on the CDR3 plus reference TRBV28 and TRBJ1-5, the full variable domain is DVKVTQSSRYLVKRTGEKVFLECVQDMDHENMFWYRQDPGLGLRLIYFSYDVKMKEKGDIPEGYSVSREKKERFSLILESASTNQTSMYLCASSTAGYQPQHFGDGTRLSIL.

The chain employs TRBV19 and TRBJ1-1; maybe TRBD1 (6 bases). Germline V gives CDR1 LNHDA, CDR2 SQIVND (reference sequence). The CDR3 runs to 13 residues. The V end lost 4 bases, the J end lost 0 bases, and 6 bases lay between the germline ends. The CDR3 region has the DNA TGTGCCAGTAGTACAGGGGTGAACACTGAAGCTTTCTTT. Translated, it gives CASSTGVNTEAFF.

The chain uses TRBV5-6 and TRBJ2-7; D not resolved. The CDR3 sequence is 14 residues long. Germline V gene sequence: CDR1 SGHDT, CDR2 YYEEEE. The germline V and J ends were trimmed by 0 bases and 2 bases, with 9 bases remaining between them. Here the CDR3 reads CASSLVDQTYEQYF. CDR3 coding DNA: TGTGCCAGCAGCTTGGTGGACCAAACCTACGAGCAGTACTTC.

The gene calls are TRBV12-3 or TRBV12-4 and TRBJ1-2; 7 bases are a match to TRBD1. V trimming: 4 bases; J trimming: 8 bases; junction bases outside the gene matches: 7. This CDR3 contains 13 residues. The chain's CDR3 is CASSYPTGLGYTF. As DNA, the CDR3 is TGTGCCAGCAGTTACCCGACAGGGCTAGGCTACACCTTC.